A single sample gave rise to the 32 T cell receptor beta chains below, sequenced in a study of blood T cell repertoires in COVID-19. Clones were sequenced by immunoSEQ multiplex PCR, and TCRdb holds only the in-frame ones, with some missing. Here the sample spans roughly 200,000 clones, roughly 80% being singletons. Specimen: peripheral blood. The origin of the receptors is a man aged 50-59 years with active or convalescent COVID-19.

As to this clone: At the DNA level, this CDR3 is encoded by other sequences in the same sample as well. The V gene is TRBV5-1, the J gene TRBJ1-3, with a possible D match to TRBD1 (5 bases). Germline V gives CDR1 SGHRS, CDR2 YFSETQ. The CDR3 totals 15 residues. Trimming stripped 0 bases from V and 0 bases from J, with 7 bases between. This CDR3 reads CASSLAGGSGNTIYF. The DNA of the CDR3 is TGCGCCAGCAGCTTGGCGGGGGGCTCTGGAAACACCATATATTTT.

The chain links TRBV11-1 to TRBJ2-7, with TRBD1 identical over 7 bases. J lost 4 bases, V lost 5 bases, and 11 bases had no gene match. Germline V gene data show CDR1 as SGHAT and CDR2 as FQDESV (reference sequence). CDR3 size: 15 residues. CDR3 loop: CASSLRPTGQYEQYF. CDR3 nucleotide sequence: TGTGCCAGCAGCCTTCGACCGACAGGGCAGTACGAGCAGTACTTC.

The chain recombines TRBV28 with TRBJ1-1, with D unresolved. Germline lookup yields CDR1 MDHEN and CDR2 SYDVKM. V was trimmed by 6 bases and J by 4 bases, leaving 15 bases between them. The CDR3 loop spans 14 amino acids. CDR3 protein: CASRVNGVGTEAFF. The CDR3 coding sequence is TGTGCCAGCAGGGTCAACGGGGTGGGCACTGAAGCTTTCTTT.

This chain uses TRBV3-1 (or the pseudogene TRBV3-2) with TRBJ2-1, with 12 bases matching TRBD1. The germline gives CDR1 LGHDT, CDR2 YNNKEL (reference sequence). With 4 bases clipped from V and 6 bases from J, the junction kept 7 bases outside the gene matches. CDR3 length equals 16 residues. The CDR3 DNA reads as TGTGCCAGCAGCCCCGCCGGGACAGGGGGCTTCAATGAGCAGTTCTTC. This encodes CASSPAGTGGFNEQFF.

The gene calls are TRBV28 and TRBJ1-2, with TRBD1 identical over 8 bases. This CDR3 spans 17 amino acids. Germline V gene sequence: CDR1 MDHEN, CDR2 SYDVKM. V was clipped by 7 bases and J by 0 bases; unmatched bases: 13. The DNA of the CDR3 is TGTGCCAGCACCTCCAACCCCGGGACAGGATCTAACTATGGCTACACCTTC. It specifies CASTSNPGTGSNYGYTF.

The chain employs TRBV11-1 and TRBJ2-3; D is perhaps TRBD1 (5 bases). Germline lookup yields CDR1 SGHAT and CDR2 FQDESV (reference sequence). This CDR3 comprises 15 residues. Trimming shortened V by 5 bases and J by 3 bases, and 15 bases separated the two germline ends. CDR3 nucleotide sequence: TGTGCCAGCAGCCCTGGTCAGGGTGGGACAGATACGCAGTATTTT. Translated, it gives CASSPGQGGTDTQYF.

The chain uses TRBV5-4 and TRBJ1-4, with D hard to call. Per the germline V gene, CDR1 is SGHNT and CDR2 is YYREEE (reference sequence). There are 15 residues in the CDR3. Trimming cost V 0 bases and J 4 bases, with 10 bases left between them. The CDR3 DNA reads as TGTGCCAGCAGCTTGGAAGGAGGCGTTAATGAAAAACTGTTTTTT. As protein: CASSLEGGVNEKLFF.

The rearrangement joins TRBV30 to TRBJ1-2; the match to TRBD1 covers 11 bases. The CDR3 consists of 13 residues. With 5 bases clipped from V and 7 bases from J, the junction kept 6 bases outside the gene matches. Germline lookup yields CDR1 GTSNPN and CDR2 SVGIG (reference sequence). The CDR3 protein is CAWGPGQGVGYTF. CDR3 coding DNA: TGTGCCTGGGGTCCGGGACAGGGGGTTGGCTACACCTTC.

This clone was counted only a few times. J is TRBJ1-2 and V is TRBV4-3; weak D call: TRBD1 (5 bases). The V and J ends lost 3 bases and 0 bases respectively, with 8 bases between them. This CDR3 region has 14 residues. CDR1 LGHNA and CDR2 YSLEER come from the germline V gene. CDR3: CASSHDRSNYGYTF. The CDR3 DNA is TGCGCCAGCAGCCACGACAGATCTAACTATGGCTACACCTTC.

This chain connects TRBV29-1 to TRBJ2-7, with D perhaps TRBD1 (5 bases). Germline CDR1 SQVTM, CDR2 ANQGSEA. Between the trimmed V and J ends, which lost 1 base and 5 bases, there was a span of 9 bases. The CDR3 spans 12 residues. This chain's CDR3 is CSVEVQGNEQYF. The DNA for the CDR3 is TGCAGCGTTGAAGTCCAGGGAAACGAGCAGTACTTC.

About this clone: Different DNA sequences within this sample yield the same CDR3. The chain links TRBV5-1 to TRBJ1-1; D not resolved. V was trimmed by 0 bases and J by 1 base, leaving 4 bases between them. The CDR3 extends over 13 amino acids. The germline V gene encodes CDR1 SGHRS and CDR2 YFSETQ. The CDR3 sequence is CASSLGGNTEAFF. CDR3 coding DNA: TGCGCCAGCAGCTTGGGAGGGAACACTGAAGCTTTCTTT.

CDR3 nucleotides: TGTGCCAGTGGGGGACTGAGAACCTCTGGGGCCAACGTCCTGACTTTC. Translated, it gives CASGGLRTSGANVLTF. V and J are TRBV19 and TRBJ2-6, with D tentatively TRBD2 (6 bases). V lost 8 bases and J 0 bases, leaving 14 bases between the germline ends. In germline, CDR1 is LNHDA, CDR2 SQIVND (reference sequence). The CDR3 extends over 16 amino acids.

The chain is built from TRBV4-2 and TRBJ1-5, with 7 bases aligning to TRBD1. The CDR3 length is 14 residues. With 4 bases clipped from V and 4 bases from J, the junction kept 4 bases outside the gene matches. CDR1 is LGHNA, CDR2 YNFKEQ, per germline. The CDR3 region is CASSPGQRNQPQHF. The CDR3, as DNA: TGTGCCAGCAGCCCGGGACAGAGGAATCAGCCCCAGCATTTT.

DNA for the CDR3: TGTGCCAGCAGCGCGGGGGACAGGGTAGCTTTCTTT. It encodes CASSAGDRVAFF. J is TRBJ1-1 and V is TRBV9; 9 nucleotides match TRBD1. Germline values: CDR1 SGDLS, CDR2 YYNGEE. V trimming: 3 bases; J trimming: 10 bases; junction bases outside the gene matches: 4. The CDR3 is 12 amino acids.

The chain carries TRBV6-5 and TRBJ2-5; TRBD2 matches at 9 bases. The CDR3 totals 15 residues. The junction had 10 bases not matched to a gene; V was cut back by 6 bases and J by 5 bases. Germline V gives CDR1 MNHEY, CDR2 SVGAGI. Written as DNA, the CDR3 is TGTGCCAGCAGCCCCAGCGGGGGGAGGCTTGAGACCCAGTACTTC. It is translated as CASSPSGGRLETQYF.

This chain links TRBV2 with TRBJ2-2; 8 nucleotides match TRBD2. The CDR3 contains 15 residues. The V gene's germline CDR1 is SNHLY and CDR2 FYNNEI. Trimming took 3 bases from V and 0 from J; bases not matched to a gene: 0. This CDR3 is CASSDSGANTGELFF. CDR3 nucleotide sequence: TGTGCCAGCAGTGATAGCGGGGCGAACACCGGGGAGCTGTTTTTT.

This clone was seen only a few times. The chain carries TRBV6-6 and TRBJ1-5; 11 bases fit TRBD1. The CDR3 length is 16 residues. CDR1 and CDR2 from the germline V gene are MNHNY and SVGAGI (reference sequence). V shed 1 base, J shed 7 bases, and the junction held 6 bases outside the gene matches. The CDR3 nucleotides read TGTGCCAGCAGTTACTTAGGACAGGGGGCGAAACAGCCCCAGCATTTT. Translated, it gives CASSYLGQGAKQPQHF.

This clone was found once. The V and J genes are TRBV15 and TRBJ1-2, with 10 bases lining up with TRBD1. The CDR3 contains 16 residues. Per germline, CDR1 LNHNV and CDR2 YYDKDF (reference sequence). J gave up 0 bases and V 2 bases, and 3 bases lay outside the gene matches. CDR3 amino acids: CATSRRGQGSNYGYTF. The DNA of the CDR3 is TGTGCCACCAGCAGAAGGGGACAGGGGTCTAACTATGGCTACACCTTC. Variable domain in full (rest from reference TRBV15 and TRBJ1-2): DAMVIQNPRYQVTQFGKPVTLSCSQTLNHNVMYWYQQKSSQAPKLLFHYYDKDFNNEADTPDNFQSRRPNTSFCFLDIRSPGLGDTAMYLCATSRRGQGSNYGYTFGSGTRLTVV.

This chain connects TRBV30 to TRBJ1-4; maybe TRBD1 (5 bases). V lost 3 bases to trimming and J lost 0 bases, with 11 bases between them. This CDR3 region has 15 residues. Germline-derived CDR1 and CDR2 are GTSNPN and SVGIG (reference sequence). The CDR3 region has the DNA TGTGCCTGGAGACGGGGGTTTGCAACTAATGAAAAACTGTTTTTT. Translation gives CAWRRGFATNEKLFF.

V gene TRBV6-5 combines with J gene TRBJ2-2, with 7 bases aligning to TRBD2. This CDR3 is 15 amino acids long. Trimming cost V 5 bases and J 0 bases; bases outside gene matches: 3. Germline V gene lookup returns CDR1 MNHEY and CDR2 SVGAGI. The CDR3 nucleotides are TGTGCCAGCAGTCTCCGGGGGGCGAACACCGGGGAGCTGTTTTTT. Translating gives CASSLRGANTGELFF.

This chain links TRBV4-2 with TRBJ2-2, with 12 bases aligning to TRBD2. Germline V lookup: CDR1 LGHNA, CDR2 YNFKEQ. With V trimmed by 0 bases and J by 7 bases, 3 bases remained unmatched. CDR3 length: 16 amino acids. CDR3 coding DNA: TGTGCCAGCAGCCAAGATGGACTAGCGGGGTTCGGGGAGCTGTTTTTT. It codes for CASSQDGLAGFGELFF.

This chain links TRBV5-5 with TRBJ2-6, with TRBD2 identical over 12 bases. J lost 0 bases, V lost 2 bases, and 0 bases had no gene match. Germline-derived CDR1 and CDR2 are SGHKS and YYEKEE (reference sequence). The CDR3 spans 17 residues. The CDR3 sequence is CASSLLAGGSGANVLTF. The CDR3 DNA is TGTGCCAGCAGCTTACTAGCGGGGGGCTCTGGGGCCAACGTCCTGACTTTC.

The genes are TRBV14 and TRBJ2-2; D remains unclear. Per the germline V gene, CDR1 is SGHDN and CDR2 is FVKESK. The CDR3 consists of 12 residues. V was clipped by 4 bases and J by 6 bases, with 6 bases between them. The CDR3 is CASSPFPGELFF. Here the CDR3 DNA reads TGTGCCAGCAGCCCGTTTCCCGGGGAGCTGTTTTTT.

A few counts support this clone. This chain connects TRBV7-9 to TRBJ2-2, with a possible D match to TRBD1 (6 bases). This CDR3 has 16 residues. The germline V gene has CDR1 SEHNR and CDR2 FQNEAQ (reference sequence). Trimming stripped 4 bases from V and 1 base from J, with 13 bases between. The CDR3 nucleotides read TGTGCCAGCAGCTGGACAGTCCTTCGGAACACCGGGGAGCTGTTTTTT. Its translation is CASSWTVLRNTGELFF.

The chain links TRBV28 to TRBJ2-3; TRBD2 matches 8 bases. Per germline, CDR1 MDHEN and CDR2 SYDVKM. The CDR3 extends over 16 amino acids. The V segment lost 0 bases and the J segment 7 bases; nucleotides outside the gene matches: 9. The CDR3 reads CASSLWGSGARYTQYF. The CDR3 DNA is TGTGCCAGCAGTTTATGGGGTAGCGGGGCCAGATATACGCAGTATTTT.

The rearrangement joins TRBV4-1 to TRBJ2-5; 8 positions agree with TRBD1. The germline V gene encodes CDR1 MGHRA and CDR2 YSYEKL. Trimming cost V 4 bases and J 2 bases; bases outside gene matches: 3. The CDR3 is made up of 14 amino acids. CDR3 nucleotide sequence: TGCGCCAGCAGCCTACAGGGGGGTCAAGAGACCCAGTACTTC. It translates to CASSLQGGQETQYF.

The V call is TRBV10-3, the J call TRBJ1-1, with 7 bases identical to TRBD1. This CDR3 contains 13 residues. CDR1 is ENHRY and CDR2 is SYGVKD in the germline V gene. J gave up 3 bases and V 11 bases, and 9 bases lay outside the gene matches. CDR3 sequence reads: CAGRIDRDTEAFF. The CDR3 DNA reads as TGTGCCGGGAGAATCGACAGGGACACTGAAGCTTTCTTT.

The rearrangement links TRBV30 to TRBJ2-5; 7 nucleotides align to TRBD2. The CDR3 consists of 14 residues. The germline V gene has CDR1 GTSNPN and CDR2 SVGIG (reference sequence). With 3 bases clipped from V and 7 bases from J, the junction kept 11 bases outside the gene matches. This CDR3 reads CAWRIGGSRGTQYF. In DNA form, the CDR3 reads TGTGCCTGGAGGATCGGGGGGAGCCGGGGGACCCAGTACTTC.

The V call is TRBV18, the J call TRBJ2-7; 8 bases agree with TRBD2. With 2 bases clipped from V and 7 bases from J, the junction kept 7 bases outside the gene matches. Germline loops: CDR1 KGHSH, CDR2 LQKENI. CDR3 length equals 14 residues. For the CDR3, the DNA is TGTGCCAGCTCACCATCGGGGGGGGCTCGGGAGCAGTACTTC. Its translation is CASSPSGGAREQYF.

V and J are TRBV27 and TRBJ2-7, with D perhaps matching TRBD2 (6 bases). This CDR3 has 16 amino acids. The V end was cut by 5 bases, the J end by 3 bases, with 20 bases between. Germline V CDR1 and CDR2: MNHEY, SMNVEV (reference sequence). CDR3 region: CASSLRPREKIYEQYF. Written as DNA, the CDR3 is TGTGCCAGCAGTCTACGCCCCCGGGAGAAAATCTACGAGCAGTACTTC.

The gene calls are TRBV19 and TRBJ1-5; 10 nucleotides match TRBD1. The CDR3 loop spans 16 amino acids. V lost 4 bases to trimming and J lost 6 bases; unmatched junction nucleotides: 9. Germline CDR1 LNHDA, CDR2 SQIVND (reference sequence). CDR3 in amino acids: CASSTMGQGTAQPQHF. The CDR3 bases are TGTGCCAGTAGTACGATGGGACAGGGGACAGCTCAGCCCCAGCATTTT.

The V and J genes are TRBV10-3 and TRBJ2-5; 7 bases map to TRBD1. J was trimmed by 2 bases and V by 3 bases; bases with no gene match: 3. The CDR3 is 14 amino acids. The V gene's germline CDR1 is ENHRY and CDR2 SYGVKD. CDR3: CAISEPGGQETQYF. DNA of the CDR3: TGTGCCATCAGTGAACCAGGGGGACAAGAGACCCAGTACTTC.